Below, 28 T cell receptor beta chains from the same sample are listed, as sequenced in a study of blood T cell repertoires in COVID-19. Here immunoSEQ multiplex PCR was the method, and the copy in TCRdb shows in-frame clones only, minus some. Among roughly 120,000 clones listed, roughly 87% were seen once. Source material: peripheral blood. Receptor source: a human donor in a cohort sampled during active COVID-19.

This sequence joins TRBV25-1 and TRBJ2-3, with 9 nucleotides matching TRBD2. The CDR3 is 16 amino acids. CDR1 is MGHDK and CDR2 is SYGVNS in the germline V gene. The V segment lost 2 bases and the J segment 2 bases; nucleotides outside the gene matches: 5. CDR3 in amino acids: CASSEAGLAFTDTQYF. CDR3 coding DNA: TGTGCCAGCAGTGAAGCGGGACTAGCCTTCACAGATACGCAGTATTTT.

This clone was counted a few times. The V and J genes are TRBV5-1 and TRBJ2-1, with 9 positions matching TRBD1. The CDR3 extends over 16 amino acids. The germline V gene encodes CDR1 SGHRS and CDR2 YFSETQ. With 0 bases clipped from V and 8 bases from J, the junction kept 9 bases outside the gene matches. The CDR3 bases are TGCGCCAGCAGCTTGGCCCACGGACAGGGGTGGGATGAGCAGTTCTTC. This codes for CASSLAHGQGWDEQFF. Looking up the rest from reference TRBV5-1 and TRBJ2-1 gives the full variable domain: KAGVTQTPRYLIKTRGQQVTLSCSPISGHRSVSWYQQTPGQGLQFLFEYFSETQRNKGNFPGRFSGRQFSNSRSEMNVSTLELGDSALYLCASSLAHGQGWDEQFFGPGTRLTVL.

The chain is built from TRBV7-2 and TRBJ2-7, with D uncertain. CDR1 and CDR2 from the germline V gene are SGHTA and FQGNSA. The CDR3 contains 15 residues. Trimming removed 2 bases from V and 2 bases from J, with 13 bases in between. CDR3 region: CASSLRTATPYEQYF. CDR3 coding DNA: TGTGCCAGCAGCTTAAGAACAGCCACCCCCTACGAGCAGTACTTC.

The chain uses TRBV6-6 and TRBJ1-6; D is uncertain. The CDR3 loop spans 13 amino acids. Trimming pared 2 bases from V and 5 bases from J, leaving 4 bases between. Germline CDR1 reads MNHNY; CDR2 reads SVGAGI (reference sequence). The CDR3 spells CASSYSDNSPLHF. DNA of the CDR3: TGTGCCAGCAGTTACAGCGATAATTCACCCCTCCACTTT.

The chain recombines TRBV7-3 with TRBJ1-2; D is possibly TRBD1 (5 bases). The length of the CDR3 is 15 residues. V gave up 5 bases and J gave up 3 bases, with 16 bases separating them. Germline lookup yields CDR1 SGHTA and CDR2 FQGTGA. DNA of the CDR3: TGTGCCAGCAGCCCCGGGGGGGACGGACACTATGGCTACACCTTC. Its protein is CASSPGGDGHYGYTF.

This clone was recorded only once. The chain combines TRBV18 with TRBJ2-1; D is ambiguous. CDR1 and CDR2 (germline): KGHSH, LQKENI. V gave up 7 bases and J gave up 6 bases, with 16 bases separating them. This CDR3 has 14 residues. The CDR3 DNA follows: TGTGCCAGCTTTACGACTGCGTTTGGCAATGAGCAGTTCTTC. The encoded protein is CASFTTAFGNEQFF.

The chain carries TRBV27 and TRBJ1-4; D gene unclear. V shed 5 bases and J shed 8 bases, with 18 bases lying between them. This CDR3 contains 15 residues. Looked up from germline, CDR1 is MNHEY and CDR2 is SMNVEV (reference sequence). The CDR3 spells CASSIGGGDKEKLFF. CDR3 sequence (DNA): TGTGCCAGCAGTATTGGAGGTGGGGATAAAGAAAAACTGTTTTTT.

The chain has TRBV5-5 and TRBJ1-5; D perhaps matches TRBD1 (6 bases). The V gene lost 0 bases and the J gene lost 3 bases, with 10 bases spanning the gap. Germline loops: CDR1 SGHKS, CDR2 YYEKEE (reference sequence). The CDR3 is 15 residues long. CDR3 protein: CASSLVGGANQPQHF. The DNA for the CDR3 is TGTGCCAGCAGCTTGGTAGGGGGGGCCAATCAGCCCCAGCATTTT.

The chain joins TRBV24-1 to TRBJ1-1; a weak D match, TRBD1 (6 bases). Between the trimmed V and J ends, which lost 7 bases and 1 base, there was a span of 9 bases. This CDR3 is built from 13 residues. Germline V gene sequence: CDR1 KGHDR, CDR2 SFDVKD. The CDR3, as DNA: TGTGCCACCAGCTGGGGGCCGAACACTGAAGCTTTCTTT. Its protein product is CATSWGPNTEAFF.

This clone was picked up a small number of times. The J gene is TRBJ2-7, the V gene TRBV6-2 or TRBV6-3; TRBD2 matches at 8 bases. Germline CDR1 reads MNHEY; CDR2 reads SVGEGT. Trimming took 4 bases from V and 0 from J; bases not matched to a gene: 8. The length of the CDR3 is 16 residues. The CDR3 loop reads CASSLNKAGGSYEQYF. As DNA, the CDR3 is TGTGCCAGCAGTTTAAATAAGGCGGGAGGCTCCTACGAGCAGTACTTC.

The rearrangement uses TRBV6-2 or TRBV6-3 and TRBJ2-7; 10 nucleotides match TRBD2. CDR3 size: 15 residues. Germline V lookup: CDR1 MNHEY, CDR2 SVGEGT. V lost 2 bases, J lost 1 base, and 2 bases stayed unmatched. CDR3 DNA sequence: TGTGCCAGCAGTTACGGGACTAGCGAGTCCTACGAGCAGTACTTC. Amino acid sequence: CASSYGTSESYEQYF.

The genes are TRBV5-5 and TRBJ2-7; 9 positions match TRBD1. Per germline, CDR1 SGHKS and CDR2 YYEKEE (reference sequence). This CDR3 comprises 14 residues. V dropped 7 bases and J dropped 4; count of bases not matched to a gene: 9. The CDR3 sequence is CASGPGQGGYEQYF. CDR3 nucleotide sequence: TGTGCCAGCGGGCCGGGACAGGGAGGATACGAGCAGTACTTC.

The rearrangement uses TRBV18 and TRBJ2-7, with 10 positions matching TRBD2. CDR3 length equals 15 residues. Per germline, CDR1 KGHSH and CDR2 LQKENI. V trimming: 1 base; J trimming: 3 bases; junction bases outside the gene matches: 3. The CDR3 DNA reads as TGTGCCAGCTCACCACGGAGCGGGAGGGACTACGAGCAGTACTTC. The encoded protein is CASSPRSGRDYEQYF.

The V call is TRBV5-4, the J call TRBJ2-2, with D unresolved. There are 16 residues in the CDR3. V dropped 0 bases and J dropped 3 bases, with 12 bases sitting between them. The germline CDR1 and CDR2 sequences are SGHNT and YYREEE (reference sequence). This CDR3 is CASSLGLVLDTGELFF. CDR3 DNA sequence: TGTGCCAGCAGCTTGGGGTTAGTCTTGGACACCGGGGAGCTGTTTTTT. Together with reference TRBV5-4 and TRBJ2-2, the CDR3 gives the full variable domain: ETGVTQSPTHLIKTRGQQVTLRCSSQSGHNTVSWYQQALGQGPQFIFQYYREEENGRGNFPPRFSGLQFPNYSSELNVNALELDDSALYLCASSLGLVLDTGELFFGEGSRLTVL.

This chain joins TRBV24-1 and TRBJ1-2, with 8 bases matching TRBD1. The V and J ends lost 5 bases and 4 bases, in that order; junction bases with no gene match: 5. The CDR3 is made up of 14 amino acids. CDR1 and CDR2 (germline): KGHDR, SFDVKD. The CDR3: CATSAPDRGYGYTF. The DNA of the CDR3 is TGTGCCACCAGTGCCCCCGACAGGGGCTATGGCTACACCTTC.

The chain has TRBV7-3 and TRBJ2-1, with 8 bases lining up with TRBD1. This CDR3 has 15 amino acids. V lost 5 bases to trimming and J lost 7 bases; unmatched junction nucleotides: 10. Germline V CDR1 and CDR2: SGHTA, FQGTGA. The CDR3: CASSPTGVKGNEQFF. The CDR3 DNA is TGTGCCAGCAGCCCGACAGGGGTTAAGGGTAATGAGCAGTTCTTC.

The chain links TRBV10-1 to TRBJ2-5, with D tentatively TRBD2 (5 bases). V dropped 0 bases and J dropped 7 bases, with 15 bases sitting between them. The CDR3 consists of 15 residues. Germline V CDR1 and CDR2: WNHNN, SYGVQD (reference sequence). CDR3 sequence: CASSESSGFAGTQYF. CDR3 bases: TGCGCCAGCAGTGAGTCGAGTGGGTTCGCGGGGACCCAGTACTTC.

The gene calls are TRBV19 and TRBJ1-1, with TRBD1 matching 8 bases. V lost 5 bases and J lost 1; bases outside the gene matches: 3. CDR1 and CDR2 (germline): LNHDA, SQIVND (reference sequence). The CDR3 sequence is 14 residues long. CDR3 sequence (DNA): TGTGCCAGTAGTTCAGGACAGGGGAACACTGAAGCTTTCTTT. Translating gives CASSSGQGNTEAFF. Complete variable domain (other parts from reference TRBV19 and TRBJ1-1): DGGITQSPKYLFRKEGQNVTLSCEQNLNHDAMYWYRQDPGQGLRLIYYSQIVNDFQKGDIAEGYSVSREKKESFPLTVTSAQKNPTAFYLCASSSGQGNTEAFFGQGTRLTVV.

Only one count was recorded for this clone. The V call is TRBV30, the J call TRBJ1-3; 7 positions agree with TRBD1. Germline V CDR1 and CDR2: GTSNPN, SVGIG (reference sequence). With 0 bases clipped from V and 4 bases from J, the junction kept 9 bases outside the gene matches. This CDR3 spans 16 amino acids. This chain's CDR3 is CAWSVKGTGEGNTIYF. DNA of the CDR3: TGTGCCTGGAGTGTAAAGGGTACAGGGGAAGGAAACACCATATATTTT.

The V and J genes are TRBV24-1 and TRBJ2-3, with 15 nucleotides matching TRBD2. The V and J ends lost 4 bases and 6 bases, in that order; junction bases with no gene match: 16. Looked up from germline, CDR1 is KGHDR and CDR2 is SFDVKD. This CDR3 has 20 amino acids. CDR3 DNA: TGTGCCACCAGTGACTCGGAGATTGATTGGACTAGCGGGAGGGGGGATACGCAGTATTTT. The encoded protein is CATSDSEIDWTSGRGDTQYF.

This clone was counted once. Additional DNA sequences in this sample encode the identical CDR3. The V call is TRBV28, the J call TRBJ1-5, with unresolved D. The CDR3 covers 15 residues. The germline V gene encodes CDR1 MDHEN and CDR2 SYDVKM. V was shortened by 4 bases and J by 0 bases, with 10 bases between the two germline ends. The CDR3 here is CASSSSRYSNQPQHF. The CDR3 DNA sequence: TGTGCCAGCAGTTCCTCACGGTATAGCAATCAGCCCCAGCATTTT. The full variable domain, with the rest looked up from reference TRBV28 and TRBJ1-5, is DVKVTQSSRYLVKRTGEKVFLECVQDMDHENMFWYRQDPGLGLRLIYFSYDVKMKEKGDIPEGYSVSREKKERFSLILESASTNQTSMYLCASSSSRYSNQPQHFGDGTRLSIL.

The gene calls are TRBV2 and TRBJ2-7; TRBD2 is a possible D gene (6 bases). The CDR3 length is 14 residues. V dropped 6 bases and J dropped 1 base, with 13 bases sitting between them. In germline, CDR1 is SNHLY, CDR2 FYNNEI. Here the CDR3 reads CASRTGLSSYEQYF. The CDR3 region has the DNA TGTGCCAGCAGGACGGGACTGAGTTCCTACGAGCAGTACTTC. The full variable domain, completed using reference TRBV2 and TRBJ2-7, is EPEVTQTPSHQVTQMGQEVILRCVPISNHLYFYWYRQILGQKVEFLVSFYNNEISEKSEIFDDQFSVERPDGSNFTLKIRSTKLEDSAMYFCASRTGLSSYEQYFGPGTRLTVT.

This rearrangement joins TRBV5-1 to TRBJ2-7; 10 bases line up with TRBD2. The CDR3 is 20 residues long. The V and J ends lost 5 bases and 0 bases, in that order; junction bases with no gene match: 20. Germline loops: CDR1 SGHRS, CDR2 YFSETQ. CDR3 nucleotide sequence: TGCGCCAGCAGTTGGGCATCTTTACGACTAGCGGGTGAAAGCTCCTACGAGCAGTACTTC. It is translated as CASSWASLRLAGESSYEQYF. The whole variable domain, filled in from reference TRBV5-1 and TRBJ2-7, reads KAGVTQTPRYLIKTRGQQVTLSCSPISGHRSVSWYQQTPGQGLQFLFEYFSETQRNKGNFPGRFSGRQFSNSRSEMNVSTLELGDSALYLCASSWASLRLAGESSYEQYFGPGTRLTVT.

This chain connects TRBV27 to TRBJ1-5; possible D gene TRBD1, 6 bases. The CDR3 is 15 amino acids. CDR1 is MNHEY and CDR2 is SMNVEV in the germline V gene (reference sequence). Trimming shortened V by 5 bases and J by 7 bases, and 18 bases separated the two germline ends. CDR3 loop: CASSQQGQANQPQHF. CDR3 DNA: TGTGCCAGCAGTCAACAGGGCCAGGCCAACCAGCCCCAGCATTTT.

V usage is TRBV19 and J usage is TRBJ1-5; tentatively, D is TRBD1 (6 bases). Germline CDR1 reads LNHDA; CDR2 reads SQIVND (reference sequence). The CDR3 length is 13 residues. V dropped 5 bases and J dropped 13 bases, with 18 bases sitting between them. CDR3 in DNA: TGTGCCAGTAGTGCATTCCTTGGACAGACACAGCATTTT. Translation gives CASSAFLGQTQHF.

This clone occurred a few times. The chain couples TRBV10-2 to TRBJ1-5; 9 positions match TRBD1. J was trimmed by 4 bases and V by 5 bases; bases with no gene match: 3. The CDR3 sequence is 14 residues long. Germline V lookup: CDR1 WSHSY, CDR2 SAAADI. The CDR3 protein is CASSQDRGNQPQHF. The CDR3 coding sequence is TGCGCCAGCAGTCAGGACAGGGGAAATCAGCCCCAGCATTTT.

This chain links TRBV25-1 with TRBJ1-1; 8 nucleotides align to TRBD1. The CDR3 totals 13 residues. V lost 4 bases, J lost 7 bases, and 5 bases stayed unmatched. Germline V gene data show CDR1 as MGHDK and CDR2 as SYGVNS. The CDR3 nucleotides read TGTGCCAGCAGTGGCAGGGGGCATTTTGAAGCTTTCTTT. This translates into CASSGRGHFEAFF.

The chain employs TRBV24-1 and TRBJ1-2; possible D gene TRBD1, 5 bases. Trimming took off 4 bases at V and 4 bases at J, with 18 bases between the two ends. The CDR3 covers 16 residues. From germline, CDR1 is KGHDR and CDR2 SFDVKD. The CDR3 DNA reads TGTGCCACCAGTGACCTTCAGACAGCCCGGAGCTATGGCTACACCTTC. Protein product: CATSDLQTARSYGYTF.